The 21 T cell receptor beta chains given below trace back to one sample, sequenced in a study of T cell responses to AZD1222 COVID-19 vaccine. The repertoire was sequenced with immunoSEQ multiplex PCR; TCRdb's copy has only in-frame clones and lacks some. The repertoire consists of fewer than 100,000 clones, with approximately 84% occurring once and the leading ten covering about 14%. This material consisted of peripheral blood, taken 28 days after the second AZD1222 dose. The source is an adult who received the AZD1222 COVID-19 vaccine.

This chain joins TRBV29-1 and TRBJ2-1; the match to TRBD2 covers 8 bases. Germline CDR1 and CDR2: SQVTM and ANQGSEA. The CDR3 has 14 residues. Trimming at V came to 7 bases and at J to 8 bases, leaving 13 bases not matched to a gene. The CDR3 bases are TGCAGCGCTCCGATCGGGACTAGTCTTCATGAGCAGTTCTTC. Amino acids: CSAPIGTSLHEQFF.

The chain has TRBV3-1 (or the pseudogene TRBV3-2) and TRBJ1-4; 7 bases fit TRBD1. From germline, CDR1 is LGHDT and CDR2 YNNKEL (reference sequence). The CDR3 covers 14 residues. V lost 4 bases and J lost 8; bases outside the gene matches: 7. CDR3 nucleotide sequence: TGTGCCAGCAGCCGACAGGGTGGGAGCGAAAAACTGTTTTTT. It codes for CASSRQGGSEKLFF.

This clone was detected only once. The V and J genes are TRBV13 and TRBJ1-2, with D maybe TRBD1 (5 bases). CDR3 size: 15 residues. Germline lookup yields CDR1 PRHDT and CDR2 FYEKMQ (reference sequence). V was shortened by 4 bases and J by 2 bases, with 14 bases between the two germline ends. CDR3 sequence reads: CASSSPPGPNYGYTF. Here the CDR3 DNA reads TGTGCCAGCAGCTCCCCCCCGGGGCCAAACTATGGCTACACCTTC.

V and J are TRBV6-1 and TRBJ2-1; 8 nucleotides agree with TRBD2. After removal of 3 bases from V and 5 bases from J, the junction contained 9 bases not matched to a gene. The CDR3 covers 16 residues. From germline, CDR1 is MNHNS and CDR2 SASEGT. CDR3 nucleotides: TGTGCCAGCAGTGACAGGCTGAGCGGGGGACACAATGAGCAGTTCTTC. Residues: CASSDRLSGGHNEQFF.

The chain links TRBV4-1 to TRBJ1-5; D call uncertain. V gave up 1 base and J gave up 2 bases, with 6 bases separating them. The CDR3 runs 14 residues. Germline V gene data show CDR1 as MGHRA and CDR2 as YSYEKL. Written as DNA, the CDR3 is TGCGCCAGCAGCCAAGTACACGGCAATCAGCCCCAGCATTTT. It specifies CASSQVHGNQPQHF.

The CDR3 DNA is TGTGCTAGTGGTTTGGACCTAATTAGGACGAACACTGAAGCTTTCTTT. This encodes CASGLDLIRTNTEAFF. The chain has TRBV12-5 and TRBJ1-1; D uncertain. V lost 1 base to trimming and J lost 1 base, with 13 bases between them. The CDR3 is made up of 16 amino acids. The germline V gene encodes CDR1 LGHNT and CDR2 FRNRAP.

The V gene is TRBV29-1, the J gene TRBJ1-1; a possible D gene is TRBD1 (6 bases). The CDR3 extends over 16 amino acids. CDR1 and CDR2 (germline): SQVTM, ANQGSEA. V was trimmed by 1 base and J by 1 base, leaving 16 bases between them. CDR3 sequence (DNA): TGCAGCGTTGAAGCTTTTAGTTGGGGACAGAACACTGAAGCTTTCTTT. This translates into CSVEAFSWGQNTEAFF. Filled out from reference TRBV29-1 and TRBJ1-1, the complete variable domain reads SAVISQKPSRDICQRGTSLTIQCQVDSQVTMMFWYRQQPGQSLTLIATANQGSEATYESGFVIDKFPISRPNLTFSTLTVSNMSPEDSSIYLCSVEAFSWGQNTEAFFGQGTRLTVV.

This chain connects TRBV25-1 to TRBJ1-2, with D possibly being TRBD1 (5 bases). Looked up from germline, CDR1 is MGHDK and CDR2 is SYGVNS. V was shortened by 11 bases and J by 4 bases, with 17 bases between the two germline ends. The CDR3 sequence is 13 residues long. The chain's CDR3 is CAGLTGRSYGYTF. As DNA, the CDR3 is TGTGCCGGACTAACAGGACGGAGCTATGGCTACACCTTC.

V usage is TRBV5-5 and J usage is TRBJ2-7; D call uncertain. The V end was cut by 0 bases, the J end by 5 bases, with 18 bases between. Per germline, CDR1 SGHKS and CDR2 YYEKEE (reference sequence). The CDR3 has 16 amino acids. The DNA for the CDR3 is TGTGCCAGCAGCTTGGGGTATCGGGCAGGCGGCGACGAGCAGTACTTC. Translating gives CASSLGYRAGGDEQYF.

This rearrangement joins TRBV30 to TRBJ2-2; D remains ambiguous. Germline CDR1 GTSNPN, CDR2 SVGIG (reference sequence). Trimming stripped 2 bases from V and 6 bases from J, with 7 bases between. This CDR3 has 12 residues. The CDR3 DNA reads TGTGCCTGGAGTCGGGTCGCCGGGGAGCTGTTTTTT. This encodes CAWSRVAGELFF.

The chain couples TRBV6-1 to TRBJ1-3; 7 bases map to TRBD1. Trimming removed 2 bases from V and 2 bases from J; junction bases left unmatched: 9. The CDR3 is 17 amino acids. Germline V gene lookup returns CDR1 MNHNS and CDR2 SASEGT. The DNA for the CDR3 is TGTGCCAGCAGTGAAAGTGCAGGGGGTTCGGCTGGAAACACCATATATTTT. It is translated as CASSESAGGSAGNTIYF.

V usage is TRBV14 and J usage is TRBJ1-3; tentatively, D is TRBD1 (5 bases). CDR1 is SGHDN and CDR2 is FVKESK in the germline V gene. The CDR3 runs to 19 residues. Trimming left V 0 bases short and J 5 bases short, with 23 bases between. The DNA for the CDR3 is TGTGCCAGCAGCCAAGATGGGGAGAGACAGTTAAGGGTAAGAAACACCATATATTTT. As protein: CASSQDGERQLRVRNTIYF. Complete variable domain (other parts from reference TRBV14 and TRBJ1-3): EAGVTQFPSHSVIEKGQTVTLRCDPISGHDNLYWYRRVMGKEIKFLLHFVKESKQDESGMPNNRFLAERTGGTYSTLKVQPAELEDSGVYFCASSQDGERQLRVRNTIYFGEGSWLTVV.

This clone was counted a single time. The rearrangement joins TRBV18 to TRBJ2-1; possibly TRBD1 for D (5 bases). The CDR3 runs to 13 residues. The V gene's germline CDR1 is KGHSH and CDR2 LQKENI. V was pared by 7 bases and J by 9 bases, with 16 bases between. The CDR3 region is CASLAQAQGEQFF. CDR3 nucleotide sequence: TGTGCCAGCTTAGCCCAAGCCCAGGGTGAGCAGTTCTTC. The entire variable domain, with the rest obtained from reference TRBV18 and TRBJ2-1, is as follows: NAGVMQNPRHLVRRRGQEARLRCSPMKGHSHVYWYRQLPEEGLKFMVYLQKENIIDESGMPKERFSAEFPKEGPSILRIQQVVRGDSAAYFCASLAQAQGEQFFGPGTRLTVL.

The chain uses TRBV19 and TRBJ2-3, with 10 bases matching TRBD2. The germline gives CDR1 LNHDA, CDR2 SQIVND (reference sequence). The V and J ends lost 3 bases and 4 bases, in that order; junction bases with no gene match: 4. CDR3 length: 15 residues. CDR3 loop: CASSIQRGGSDTQYF. Written as DNA, the CDR3 is TGTGCCAGTAGTATCCAGCGGGGGGGATCAGATACGCAGTATTTT.

The chain uses TRBV12-5 and TRBJ2-3, with 8 bases that match TRBD2. CDR1 is LGHNT, CDR2 FRNRAP, per germline. There are 19 residues in the CDR3. V gave up 1 base and J gave up 2 bases; unmatched junction bases: 14. The CDR3 here is CASGLARGGRSIYTDTQYF. CDR3 nucleotides: TGTGCTAGTGGTTTGGCCCGGGGGGGGCGAAGTATTTACACAGATACGCAGTATTTT.

The V gene is TRBV2, the J gene TRBJ1-5, with 10 bases that match TRBD1. V was clipped by 8 bases and J by 0 bases; unmatched bases: 4. The CDR3 sequence is 15 residues long. The germline V gene has CDR1 SNHLY and CDR2 FYNNEI. The CDR3 DNA sequence: TGTGCCAGCCGGACAGGGGGGTATAGCAATCAGCCCCAGCATTTT. It translates to CASRTGGYSNQPQHF. Full variable domain (remainder filled in from reference TRBV2 and TRBJ1-5): EPEVTQTPSHQVTQMGQEVILRCVPISNHLYFYWYRQILGQKVEFLVSFYNNEISEKSEIFDDQFSVERPDGSNFTLKIRSTKLEDSAMYFCASRTGGYSNQPQHFGDGTRLSIL.

This rearrangement joins TRBV29-1 to TRBJ2-7; TRBD2 matches 12 bases. The V and J ends lost 0 bases and 4 bases, in that order; junction bases with no gene match: 7. The CDR3 spans 16 residues. Germline V gene lookup returns CDR1 SQVTM and CDR2 ANQGSEA. This CDR3 reads CSVEDSPTSGRYEQYF. The CDR3 coding sequence is TGCAGCGTTGAAGATTCCCCGACTAGCGGGAGATACGAGCAGTACTTC.

Comment on this clone: The same CDR3 is also encoded by other DNA sequences in this sample. This sequence joins TRBV27 and TRBJ2-1; TRBD1 aligns across 11 bases. CDR3 length: 15 residues. Per the germline V gene, CDR1 is MNHEY and CDR2 is SMNVEV (reference sequence). V dropped 6 bases and J dropped 4; count of bases not matched to a gene: 5. CDR3 sequence: CASSHGQGAYNEQFF. For the CDR3, the DNA is TGTGCCAGCAGCCACGGACAGGGGGCGTACAATGAGCAGTTCTTC.

The chain has TRBV2 and TRBJ2-5; 9 nucleotides align to TRBD2. V dropped 4 bases and J dropped 6; count of bases not matched to a gene: 9. This CDR3 has 15 residues. Germline values: CDR1 SNHLY, CDR2 FYNNEI. The CDR3, as DNA: TGTGCCAGCAGTGGTGATAGCGGGGGTGTAAAGACCCAGTACTTC. Residues: CASSGDSGGVKTQYF.

The genes are TRBV19 and TRBJ2-3; D uncertain. Germline CDR1 is LNHDA and CDR2 is SQIVND (reference sequence). Between the trimmed V and J ends, which lost 7 bases and 0 bases, there was a span of 8 bases. The CDR3 covers 13 residues. The CDR3 DNA reads TGTGCCAGTAAGGAAGGGAGCACAGATACGCAGTATTTT. Its protein product is CASKEGSTDTQYF.

The rearrangement joins TRBV10-3 to TRBJ2-7, with 9 bases identical to TRBD1. V gave up 11 bases and J gave up 4 bases; unmatched junction bases: 12. The CDR3 covers 14 residues. CDR1 ENHRY and CDR2 SYGVKD come from the germline V gene. The CDR3 loop reads CAGGTGTGTYEQYF. The CDR3 region has the DNA TGTGCCGGAGGAACCGGGACAGGGACTTACGAGCAGTACTTC.